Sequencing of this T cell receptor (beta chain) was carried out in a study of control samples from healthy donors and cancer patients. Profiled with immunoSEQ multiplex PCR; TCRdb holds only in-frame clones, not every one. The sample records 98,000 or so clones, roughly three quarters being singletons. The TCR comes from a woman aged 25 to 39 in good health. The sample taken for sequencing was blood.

In DNA, the CDR3 is TGCGCCAGCAGCCCCGGGTGGGGACTAGCGTACTCCTACGAGCAGTACTTC. It is translated as CASSPGWGLAYSYEQYF. The rearrangement uses TRBV4-3 and TRBJ2-7, with 10 positions matching TRBD2. CDR1 and CDR2 (germline): LGHNA, YSLEER. V trimming: 4 bases; J trimming: 0 bases; junction bases outside the gene matches: 9. The CDR3 loop spans 17 amino acids.